This T cell receptor (beta chain) stems from a study of CD8 T cells in ankylosing spondylitis (dated by TCRdb to about 2017). In terms of the full investigation: The study set out to find disease-linked TCR variants by profiling T cell receptor beta repertoires in ankylosing spondylitis patients and healthy donors. Peripheral blood was sampled, and synovial fluid was additionally collected from ankylosing spondylitis patients. The full study cohort comprised about 23 ankylosing spondylitis patients and some 100 healthy donors. General study outcomes and caveats: Some motif variants had previously been reported in the synovial fluid and blood of reactive arthritis patients, which suggests shared mechanisms of disease initiation. Significant enrichment of the disease-linked clones was reported in matched synovial fluid samples from ankylosing spondylitis patients. The disease-linked clones had a CD8+ phenotype and were found at relatively low frequencies in peripheral blood. A TCR beta motif made up of several highly homologous amino acid variants appeared to be characteristic of blood from ankylosing spondylitis patients.

Measured from the cysteine to the phenylalanine, the CDR3 is 16 residues long. CDR3 DNA only is kept here, 48 bases in frame from base 1. V and J are truncated by 4 bases and 1 base respectively, leaving an intervening sequence of 16 bases. The germline V gene sets CDR1 to SGDLS and CDR2 to YYNGEE. Comment on this clonotype: Its antigen is still unknown. No quality values exist for individual bases; no much larger clone is one base distant.

TCRdb shows the sequencer as Illumina HiSeq 2500. Quantitative 5'-RACE with molecular barcodes was used to prepare TCR beta libraries. Per the original workflow: To identify disease-linked TCR variants, a new computational method was used, one built on a probabilistic model of VDJ rearrangement. TCRdb redid the processing of the public reads, applying fastp at Q25 and MiXCR, and retained in-frame beta chains. CDR3 protein duplicates are merged, each entry listing the most common genes and DNA. The V and J calls, along with clone size, are taken from TCRdb and not from the paper's own processing. The sample has hundreds of thousands of distinct CDR3 sequences on record, approximately 17% of them singletons. Around 0.92% of the sample is taken by the ten largest.

Specimen: blood, either unsorted or a sorted T cell fraction (not recorded which). The rearrangement combines TRBV9 with TRBJ2-3, with the identity of the D gene unclear. The TCR originated in a male donor with ankylosing spondylitis. The CDR3 reads as follows: CASSLSRHRGTDTQYF. The base sequence is TGTGCCAGCAGCCTCTCACGGCACAGAGGCACAGATACGCAGTATTTT.